Shown below are 22 T cell receptor beta chains from a single sample sequenced in a study of technical replicates of blood from several donors. Sequencing was performed with immunoSEQ multiplex PCR; in TCRdb, only in-frame clones are kept and a portion is missing. The data show around 80,000 clones, roughly 96% seen once. The material sequenced was T cells isolated from PBMCs. These receptors all come from a human donor in good health.

The chain has TRBV7-2 and TRBJ2-3; TRBD1 is a possible D gene (6 bases). In germline, CDR1 is SGHTA, CDR2 FQGNSA. This CDR3 comprises 18 residues. Trimming took 3 bases from V and 2 from J, leaving 21 bases between them. In nucleotides, the CDR3 is TGTGCCAGCAGCTTCGGGTGGGCGAGGACAGTCCCCACAGATACGCAGTATTTT. This encodes CASSFGWARTVPTDTQYF.

The chain recombines TRBV28 with TRBJ1-1; TRBD1 is a possible D gene (5 bases). The CDR3 runs 14 residues. V was clipped by 2 bases and J by 6 bases, with 13 bases between them. Germline V gene lookup returns CDR1 MDHEN and CDR2 SYDVKM. The CDR3, as DNA: TGTGCCAGCAGTTTACTAGGGGCTAAGGCTGAAGCTTTCTTT. This encodes CASSLLGAKAEAFF.

This clone has just one count. Other nucleotide sequences from this sample produce the same CDR3. The chain links TRBV6-5 to TRBJ2-2; a possible D gene is TRBD2 (5 bases). V dropped 0 bases and J dropped 5 bases, with 13 bases sitting between them. CDR3 length: 16 amino acids. Per the germline V gene, CDR1 is MNHEY and CDR2 is SVGAGI. CDR3 in amino acids: CASSYSIGERTGELFF. The DNA for the CDR3 is TGTGCCAGCAGTTACTCGATCGGGGAAAGGACCGGGGAGCTGTTTTTT.

This chain uses TRBV18 with TRBJ1-3; TRBD1 matches at 8 bases. The CDR3 covers 14 residues. The V gene's germline CDR1 is KGHSH and CDR2 LQKENI. The V segment lost 6 bases and the J segment 4 bases; nucleotides outside the gene matches: 5. The CDR3 region is CASSPTGDGNTIYF. CDR3 DNA: TGTGCCAGCTCGCCGACAGGGGACGGAAACACCATATATTTT. Filled out from reference TRBV18 and TRBJ1-3, the complete variable domain reads NAGVMQNPRHLVRRRGQEARLRCSPMKGHSHVYWYRQLPEEGLKFMVYLQKENIIDESGMPKERFSAEFPKEGPSILRIQQVVRGDSAAYFCASSPTGDGNTIYFGEGSWLTVV.

The CDR3 DNA sequence: TGTGCCAGCAGTCCAGGGAATTCCAAAAACATTCAGTACTTC. It translates to CASSPGNSKNIQYF. The V call is TRBV27, the J call TRBJ2-4; D may be TRBD1 (5 bases). The V end was cut by 5 bases, the J end by 2 bases, with 10 bases between. CDR3 length: 14 amino acids. In germline, CDR1 is MNHEY, CDR2 SMNVEV (reference sequence).

The rearrangement uses TRBV7-8 and TRBJ1-5; 11 nucleotides match TRBD1. The V segment lost 3 bases and the J segment 9 bases; nucleotides outside the gene matches: 4. CDR1 is SGHVS and CDR2 is FQNEAQ in the germline V gene. The length of the CDR3 is 14 residues. The CDR3 protein is CASSFGTGGGPQHF. Here the CDR3 DNA reads TGTGCCAGCAGCTTCGGGACAGGGGGTGGGCCCCAGCATTTT.

DNA for the CDR3: TGTGCCTGGAGCTCTAGCGGGAGGTACGAGCAGTACTTC. Its translation is CAWSSSGRYEQYF. The chain recombines TRBV30 with TRBJ2-7; TRBD2 aligns across 11 bases. Trimming at V came to 3 bases and at J to 4 bases, leaving 2 bases not matched to a gene. CDR1 and CDR2 (germline): GTSNPN, SVGIG (reference sequence). The CDR3 covers 13 residues.

The rearrangement uses TRBV13 and TRBJ2-7, with 10 bases lining up with TRBD2. CDR3 length equals 18 residues. The junction had 17 bases not matched to a gene; V was cut back by 5 bases and J by 4 bases. Germline CDR1 reads PRHDT; CDR2 reads FYEKMQ (reference sequence). The CDR3 DNA reads as TGTGCCAGCAGCCGACGAGCAGCGGGAGGGGAGAAGGGTTACGAGCAGTACTTC. This translates into CASSRRAAGGEKGYEQYF.

The sample holds one count of this clone. J is TRBJ2-7 and V is TRBV6-5; possibly TRBD2 for D (6 bases). Trimming left V 6 bases short and J 2 bases short, with 14 bases between. This CDR3 comprises 14 residues. Germline assignment: CDR1 MNHEY and CDR2 SVGAGI. The CDR3 DNA sequence: TGTGCCAGCAGCGGAACTAGCTTCCCCTACGAGCAGTACTTC. Translating gives CASSGTSFPYEQYF.

The V call is TRBV11-2, the J call TRBJ2-4, with D perhaps TRBD1 (5 bases). The CDR3 is made up of 16 amino acids. Trimming pared 2 bases from V and 4 bases from J, leaving 15 bases between. Germline CDR1 reads SGHAT; CDR2 reads FQNNGV. The CDR3 DNA reads as TGTGCCAGCAGCTTAAGGACACGCTCATATAAAAACATTCAGTACTTC. This codes for CASSLRTRSYKNIQYF.

The V gene is TRBV28, the J gene TRBJ2-6, with no clear D. The CDR3 loop spans 15 amino acids. In germline, CDR1 is MDHEN, CDR2 SYDVKM. Trimming removed 2 bases from V and 0 bases from J, with 5 bases in between. CDR3 in DNA: TGTGCCAGCAGTTTAATCGGCTCTGGGGCCAACGTCCTGACTTTC. Amino acid sequence: CASSLIGSGANVLTF.

The chain carries TRBV10-1 and TRBJ2-7, with 12 bases aligning to TRBD2. J was trimmed by 3 bases and V by 7 bases; bases with no gene match: 4. CDR1 and CDR2 (germline): WNHNN, SYGVQD (reference sequence). The CDR3 is 14 residues long. CDR3 DNA: TGCGCCAGCAAATCTAGCGGGAGGGACTACGAGCAGTACTTC. Translating gives CASKSSGRDYEQYF.

This clone appeared a single time. Sequence at one end of the junction differs from germline and may be a read error. The chain employs TRBV30 and TRBJ1-1; D call uncertain. CDR1 is GTSNPN, CDR2 SVGIG, per germline (reference sequence). The CDR3 length is 11 residues. The CDR3 DNA reads TGTGCCTGGGCGGAGAACCTGGGGTGGGAGTTT. As protein: CAWAENLGWEF. The full variable domain, with the rest looked up from reference TRBV30 and TRBJ1-1, is SQTIHQWPATLVQPVGSPLSLECTVEGTSNPNLYWYRQAAGRGLQLLFYSVGIGQISSEVPQNLSASRPQDRQFILSSKKLLLSDSGFYLCAWAENLGWEFGQGTRLTVV.

The chain is built from TRBV7-9 and TRBJ1-2, with D unresolved. The CDR3 contains 15 residues. The germline gives CDR1 SEHNR, CDR2 FQNEAQ (reference sequence). The germline V and J ends were trimmed by 2 bases and 4 bases, with 14 bases remaining between them. CDR3 in DNA: TGTGCCAGCAGCTTATCCCTCAGTTATGGCTATGGCTACACCTTC. Residues: CASSLSLSYGYGYTF.

This sequence joins TRBV4-1 and TRBJ2-1; 8 bases map to TRBD1. V gave up 2 bases and J gave up 8 bases; unmatched junction bases: 11. CDR1 and CDR2 (germline): MGHRA, YSYEKL. The CDR3 is 16 residues long. CDR3 sequence (DNA): TGCGCCAGCAGCCAATTCGGACAGGGTCGAACGGATGAGCAGTTCTTC. It yields the protein CASSQFGQGRTDEQFF.

This clone was counted a single time. The chain recombines TRBV11-2 with TRBJ1-4; D perhaps matches TRBD1 (5 bases). In germline, CDR1 is SGHAT, CDR2 FQNNGV. V was pared by 0 bases and J by 6 bases, with 11 bases between. This CDR3 is built from 15 residues. CDR3 sequence (DNA): TGTGCCAGCAGCTTAGATAGGGGCAGCTATGAAAAACTGTTTTTT. It encodes CASSLDRGSYEKLFF. Complete variable domain (other parts from reference TRBV11-2 and TRBJ1-4): EAGVAQSPRYKIIEKRQSVAFWCNPISGHATLYWYQQILGQGPKLLIQFQNNGVVDDSQLPKDRFSAERLKGVDSTLKIQPAKLEDSAVYLCASSLDRGSYEKLFFGSGTQLSVL.

This clone was detected a few times. The chain is built from TRBV5-1 and TRBJ1-4, with D possibly being TRBD1 (5 bases). Germline CDR1 and CDR2: SGHRS and YFSETQ. Trimming took 0 bases from V and 3 from J, leaving 12 bases between them. This CDR3 contains 16 residues. The CDR3 bases are TGCGCCAGCAGCTTGGACGTCGGACACCCTAATGAAAAACTGTTTTTT. Encoded protein: CASSLDVGHPNEKLFF. The full variable domain, with the rest looked up from reference TRBV5-1 and TRBJ1-4, is KAGVTQTPRYLIKTRGQQVTLSCSPISGHRSVSWYQQTPGQGLQFLFEYFSETQRNKGNFPGRFSGRQFSNSRSEMNVSTLELGDSALYLCASSLDVGHPNEKLFFGSGTQLSVL.

The chain combines TRBV6-5 with TRBJ2-2, with D perhaps matching TRBD1 (7 bases). Trimming took 2 bases from V and 4 from J, leaving 14 bases between them. This CDR3 is 16 amino acids long. The germline V gene encodes CDR1 MNHEY and CDR2 SVGAGI. The CDR3 nucleotides read TGTGCCAGCAGTTACAAAGGAGGGGGCTTCACCGGGGAGCTGTTTTTT. It encodes CASSYKGGGFTGELFF.

The CDR3 DNA follows: TGTGCCAGCAGTGGAGGACAGGGGGCGTTTGAAGCTTTCTTT. This codes for CASSGGQGAFEAFF. The genes are TRBV28 and TRBJ1-1; 11 bases align to TRBD1. This CDR3 region has 14 residues. Unmatched junction bases numbered 6, after V lost 5 bases and J lost 7 bases. The germline gives CDR1 MDHEN, CDR2 SYDVKM.

This chain connects TRBV9 to TRBJ2-2; tentative D call: TRBD1 (6 bases). V was clipped by 0 bases and J by 6 bases, with 18 bases between them. The CDR3 loop spans 17 amino acids. CDR1 SGDLS and CDR2 YYNGEE come from the germline V gene. Written as DNA, the CDR3 is TGTGCCAGCAGCGTAGACCTGTTAGGGACAATTGCCGGGGAGCTGTTTTTT. This translates into CASSVDLLGTIAGELFF.

The sample holds a few counts of this clone. V and J are TRBV27 and TRBJ2-2, with 8 bases fitting TRBD2. Germline assignment: CDR1 MNHEY and CDR2 SMNVEV (reference sequence). J was trimmed by 3 bases and V by 7 bases; bases with no gene match: 10. CDR3 length equals 16 residues. This CDR3 is CASNREAGLDTGELFF. CDR3 DNA: TGTGCCAGCAATCGTGAGGCGGGACTAGACACCGGGGAGCTGTTTTTT.

This clone has a single count. The chain recombines TRBV21-1 with TRBJ1-2; the table's D call TRBD1 went unverified against the DNA. TRBV21-1 is a listed pseudogene. CDR3 size: 12 residues. This CDR3 reads CASSKEGDGYTF. In DNA form, the CDR3 reads TGTGCCAGCAGCAAAGAAGGGGATGGCTACACCTTC.